This TCR beta chain comes out of a study of OX40 agonist ivuxolimab in advanced cancers. Study details: Dosing consisted of intravenous ivuxolimab at 0.01 to 10 mg/kg every 2 weeks. At about 82% male, the cohort had a mean age of about 55 years, ranging from about 20 to 90. Three patients had partial responses: one hepatocellular carcinoma, two cutaneous melanoma. Study-wide results and caveats: Averaging showed that CD8+ T cells had more expanded clones than CD4+ did.

Profiling relied on immunoSEQ multiplex PCR, and the TCRdb table lists in-frame clones only, not all of them. The sample lists around 74,000 clones; about 85% were seen once. As for this clone: Its antigen is as yet unknown.

This CDR3 has 15 residues. V was trimmed by 3 bases and J by 0 bases, leaving 10 bases between them. Germline assignment: CDR1 LGHNA and CDR2 YNFKEQ. The sample in question was CD4+ or CD8+ T cells sorted from blood, obtained in a trial of the OX40 agonist ivuxolimab. This rearrangement joins TRBV4-2 to TRBJ2-3; possible D gene TRBD2, 7 bases. The source is an adult with an advanced solid tumor such as melanoma, head and neck, liver or kidney cancer. This CDR3 is CASSQRGPSTDTQYF. The CDR3 DNA reads TGTGCCAGCAGCCAGCGGGGGCCAAGCACAGATACGCAGTATTTT.